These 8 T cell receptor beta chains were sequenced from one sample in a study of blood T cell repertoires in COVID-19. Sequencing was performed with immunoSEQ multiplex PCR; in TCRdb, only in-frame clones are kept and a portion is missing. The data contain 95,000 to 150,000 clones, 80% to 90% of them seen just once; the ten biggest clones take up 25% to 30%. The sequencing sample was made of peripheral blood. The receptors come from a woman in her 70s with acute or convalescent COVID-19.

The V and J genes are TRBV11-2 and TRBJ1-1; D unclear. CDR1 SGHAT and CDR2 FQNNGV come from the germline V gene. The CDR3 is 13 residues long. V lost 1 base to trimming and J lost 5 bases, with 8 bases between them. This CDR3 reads CASSLGEGTEAFF. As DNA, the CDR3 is TGTGCCAGCAGCTTAGGGGAGGGTACTGAAGCTTTCTTT.

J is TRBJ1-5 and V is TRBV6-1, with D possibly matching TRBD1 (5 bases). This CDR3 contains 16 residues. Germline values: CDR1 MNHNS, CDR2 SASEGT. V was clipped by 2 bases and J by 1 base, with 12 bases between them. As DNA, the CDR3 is TGTGCCAGCAGTGAAAGACAGCTAGGGAGCAATCAGCCCCAGCATTTT. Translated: CASSERQLGSNQPQHF.

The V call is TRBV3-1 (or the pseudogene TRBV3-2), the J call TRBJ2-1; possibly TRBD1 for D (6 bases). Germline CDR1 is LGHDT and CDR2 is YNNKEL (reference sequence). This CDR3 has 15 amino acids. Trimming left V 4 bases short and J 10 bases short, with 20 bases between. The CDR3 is CASSLPGTQPGEQFF. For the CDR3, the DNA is TGTGCCAGCAGCCTCCCGGGGACACAGCCCGGCGAGCAGTTCTTC.

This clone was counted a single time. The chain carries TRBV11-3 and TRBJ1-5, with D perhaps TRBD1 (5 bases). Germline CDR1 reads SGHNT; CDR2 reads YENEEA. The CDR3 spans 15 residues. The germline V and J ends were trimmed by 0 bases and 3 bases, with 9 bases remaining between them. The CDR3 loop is CASSLEVRDNQPQHF. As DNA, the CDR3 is TGTGCCAGCAGCTTAGAGGTCAGGGACAATCAGCCCCAGCATTTT. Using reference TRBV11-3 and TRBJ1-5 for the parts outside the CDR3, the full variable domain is EAGVVQSPRYKIIEKKQPVAFWCNPISGHNTLYWYLQNLGQGPELLIRYENEEAVDDSQLPKDRFSAERLKGVDSTLKIQPAELGDSAVYLCASSLEVRDNQPQHFGDGTRLSIL.

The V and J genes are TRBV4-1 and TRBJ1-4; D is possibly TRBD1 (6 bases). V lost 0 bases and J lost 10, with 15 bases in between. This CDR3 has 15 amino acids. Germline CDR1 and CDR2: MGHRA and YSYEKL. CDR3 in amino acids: CASSQDWQGHGKLFF. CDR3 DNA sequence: TGCGCCAGCAGCCAAGATTGGCAGGGGCATGGAAAACTGTTTTTT.

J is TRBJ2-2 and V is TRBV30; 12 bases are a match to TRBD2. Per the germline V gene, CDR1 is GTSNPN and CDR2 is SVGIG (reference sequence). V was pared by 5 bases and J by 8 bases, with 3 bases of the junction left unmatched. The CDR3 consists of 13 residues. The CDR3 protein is CAWGTSGPGELFF. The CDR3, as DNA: TGTGCCTGGGGGACTAGCGGGCCGGGGGAGCTGTTTTTT.

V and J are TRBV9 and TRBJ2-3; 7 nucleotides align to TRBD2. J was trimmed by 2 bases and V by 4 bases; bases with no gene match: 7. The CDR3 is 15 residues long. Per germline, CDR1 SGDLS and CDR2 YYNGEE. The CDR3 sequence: CASSPLGTTTDTQYF. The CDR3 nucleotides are TGTGCCAGCAGCCCTTTAGGGACTACCACAGATACGCAGTATTTT.

The CDR3 DNA reads as TGTGCCAGCAGTTACTCCAGCGGGGGGTCCACGCAGTATTTT. Translating gives CASSYSSGGSTQYF. This chain joins TRBV6-2 or TRBV6-3 and TRBJ2-3, with TRBD2 matching over 9 bases. V dropped 0 bases and J dropped 9; count of bases not matched to a gene: 4. Germline values: CDR1 MNHEY, CDR2 SVGEGT. This CDR3 region has 14 residues.